This T cell receptor beta chain was identified during a study of T cells after yellow fever vaccination. Study conclusions and caveats: Post-booster reappearance was seen for most primary-vaccination clones (around 96% CD4, around 91% CD8). Only a minor proportion of clonotypes was detected across both CD4 and CD8 compartments.

This clonotype was recorded a few times. Its antigen is not identified. Looked up from germline, CDR1 is SGHRS and CDR2 is YFSETQ. V dropped 0 bases and J dropped 4 bases, with 8 bases sitting between them. The CDR3 has 13 residues. One entry per CDR3 protein results from TCRdb running MiXCR on the 5' RACE reads. The sample shows some 600,000 distinct CDR3 sequences, roughly an eighth of them seen only once. This clonotype was sampled from a man aged 30 to 45 who received the YFV17D yellow fever vaccine. The sample here was PBMCs, taken on the day of the yellow fever booster vaccination. The genes are TRBV5-1 and TRBJ2-7; D is uncertain. The DNA of the CDR3 is TGCGCCAGCAGCTTGGAATCGACTTACGAGCAGTACTTC. Its protein product is CASSLESTYEQYF.